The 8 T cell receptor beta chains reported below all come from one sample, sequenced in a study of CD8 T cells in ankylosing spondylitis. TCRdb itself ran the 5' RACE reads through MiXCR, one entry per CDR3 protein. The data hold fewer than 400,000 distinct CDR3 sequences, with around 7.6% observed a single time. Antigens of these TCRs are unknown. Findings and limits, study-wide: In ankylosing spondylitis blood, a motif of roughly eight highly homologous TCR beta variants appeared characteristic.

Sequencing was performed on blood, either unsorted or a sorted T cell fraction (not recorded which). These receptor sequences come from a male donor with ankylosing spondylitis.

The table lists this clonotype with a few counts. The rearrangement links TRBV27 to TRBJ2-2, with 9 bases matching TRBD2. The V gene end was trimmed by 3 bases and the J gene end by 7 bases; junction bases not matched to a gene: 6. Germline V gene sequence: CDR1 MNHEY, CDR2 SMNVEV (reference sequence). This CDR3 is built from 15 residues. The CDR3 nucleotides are TGTGCCAGCAGTTTGCTAGCGGGAATTAGCGGGGAGCTGTTTTTT. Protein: CASSLLAGISGELFF.

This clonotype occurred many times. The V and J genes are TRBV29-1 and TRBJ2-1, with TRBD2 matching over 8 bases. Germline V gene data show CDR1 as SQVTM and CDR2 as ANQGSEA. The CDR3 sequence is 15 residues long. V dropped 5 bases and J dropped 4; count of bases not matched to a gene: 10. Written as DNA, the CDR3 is TGCAGCGTTCTCGGGACTAGAAGGGTATACAATGAGCAGTTCTTC. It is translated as CSVLGTRRVYNEQFF.

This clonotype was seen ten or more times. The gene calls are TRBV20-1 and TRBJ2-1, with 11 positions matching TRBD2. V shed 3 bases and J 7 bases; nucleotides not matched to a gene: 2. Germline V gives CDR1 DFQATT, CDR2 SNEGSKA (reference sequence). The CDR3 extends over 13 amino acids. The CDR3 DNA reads TGCAGTGCTAGTCCTAGCGGGAGGAATGAGCAGTTCTTC. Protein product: CSASPSGRNEQFF.

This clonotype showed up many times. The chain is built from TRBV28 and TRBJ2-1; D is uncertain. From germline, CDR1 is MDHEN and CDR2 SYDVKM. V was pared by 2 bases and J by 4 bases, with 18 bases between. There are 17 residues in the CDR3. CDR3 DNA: TGTGCCAGCAGTTTAGCCCCGATGAGAATTCTATACAATGAGCAGTTCTTC. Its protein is CASSLAPMRILYNEQFF.

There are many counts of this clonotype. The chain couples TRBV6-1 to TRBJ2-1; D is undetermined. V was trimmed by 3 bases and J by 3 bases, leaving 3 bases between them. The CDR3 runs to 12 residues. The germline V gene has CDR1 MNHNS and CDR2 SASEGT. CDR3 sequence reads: CASSDLYNEQFF. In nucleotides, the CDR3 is TGTGCCAGCAGTGACCTCTACAATGAGCAGTTCTTC.

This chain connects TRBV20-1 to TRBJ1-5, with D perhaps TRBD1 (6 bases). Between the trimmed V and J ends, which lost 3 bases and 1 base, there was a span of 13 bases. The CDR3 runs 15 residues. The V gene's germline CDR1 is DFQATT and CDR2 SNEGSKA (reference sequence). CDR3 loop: CSARLQGWSNQPQHF. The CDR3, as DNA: TGCAGTGCTAGGTTACAGGGTTGGAGCAATCAGCCCCAGCATTTT.

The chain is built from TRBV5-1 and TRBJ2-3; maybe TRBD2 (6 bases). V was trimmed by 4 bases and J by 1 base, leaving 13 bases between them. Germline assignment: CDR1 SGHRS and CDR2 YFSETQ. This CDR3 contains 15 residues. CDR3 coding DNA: TGCGCCAGCAGCCCGCACGGGAGCGGCACAGATACGCAGTATTTT. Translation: CASSPHGSGTDTQYF.

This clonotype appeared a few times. This CDR3 reads CASSSRDDNSPLHF. CDR3 DNA sequence: TGCGCCAGCAGCTCCCGGGACGACAATTCACCCCTCCACTTT. This rearrangement joins TRBV5-1 to TRBJ1-6, with a tentative D call TRBD1 (5 bases). The germline CDR1 and CDR2 sequences are SGHRS and YFSETQ. The CDR3 totals 14 residues. The ends were cut back, 3 bases at V and 7 bases at J, with 11 bases in the middle. The full variable domain, in which reference TRBV5-1 and TRBJ1-6 provide the parts outside the CDR3, is KAGVTQTPRYLIKTRGQQVTLSCSPISGHRSVSWYQQTPGQGLQFLFEYFSETQRNKGNFPGRFSGRQFSNSRSEMNVSTLELGDSALYLCASSSRDDNSPLHFGNGTRLTVT.